This entry concerns a single T cell receptor beta chain. Antigen specificity is unknown. This sample was included in a study of cytomegalovirus exposure and HLA in healthy donors. Study results and caveats: Rare sequences made up most TCRs, while some public TCRs were found in many donors.

The PCR contained 60 Vbeta and 13 Jbeta primers. The protocol was immunoSEQ multiplex PCR, while the TCRdb copy is restricted to in-frame clones and leaves out a portion. The top ten clones hold around 6.6% of a sample with some 160,000 clones, 84% of them seen once. The sample comprised PBMCs. This clonotype was obtained from a man aged 50 to 59 in good health and CMV-seropositive.

The DNA for the CDR3 is TGTGCCAGCAGTTCCTTTGGACAGGGGCAGGGGTATGGCTACACCTTC. Translation gives CASSSFGQGQGYGYTF. The rearrangement joins TRBV27 to TRBJ1-2; 9 nucleotides align to TRBD1. The germline V gene has CDR1 MNHEY and CDR2 SMNVEV (reference sequence). The CDR3 has 16 amino acids. J gave up 5 bases and V 4 bases, and 11 bases lay outside the gene matches.